This TCR beta chain stems from a study of T cell responses to AZD1222 COVID-19 vaccine. Sequencing was performed with immunoSEQ multiplex PCR; in TCRdb, only in-frame clones are kept and a portion is missing. The data contain some 150,000 clones, roughly 80% of them singletons. This clone was counted only a few times. Its cognate antigen is unknown. Overall study findings and caveats: Nearly half of the spike-specific TCRs reportedly recognize variant regions that carry no mutations. Baseline seropositives among AZD1222 recipients totaled only five or six. Donors in the cohort were predominantly white British and more often female, and clonal diversity was possibly underestimated. The study found Spike-specific TCR breadth and depth rose after two AZD1222 doses.

This sequence was found in an adult in good health. The source material was peripheral blood, sampled on day 0 of MenACWY control vaccination.

CDR3 bases: TGTGCCAGCAGTGGAGCACCCGGGACAGAAGCTAACTATGGCTACACCTTC. Its translation is CASSGAPGTEANYGYTF. The chain recombines TRBV25-1 with TRBJ1-2; 7 bases match TRBD1. Germline V gives CDR1 MGHDK, CDR2 SYGVNS. CDR3 length: 17 residues. Germline trimming cut 4 bases from V and 0 bases from J; bases unmatched to any gene: 11.